This is a list of T cell receptor beta chains from one sample in a study of cytomegalovirus exposure and HLA in healthy donors. Sequenced by immunoSEQ multiplex PCR; TCRdb stores in-frame clones only, minus some. This repertoire shows 100,000 to 150,000 clones, under 70% found once; its top ten account for about 1.6%. Input material: PBMCs. All receptors come from a man aged 18 to 30 in good health and CMV-seronegative. CDR3s include the opening cysteine and the closing phenylalanine or tryptophan. Fields, in order: D gene, J gene, clone size, V gene, CDR3 DNA, CDR3 protein. A D gene is named only where the DNA matches it firmly. Only part of the rows carry a size: once, few, many, or a class if the clone is expanded.

>TRBD1|TRBJ2-7|.|TRBV4-1
TGCGCCAGCAGCCCTTCGAACTTGGGACAGATATACGAGCAGTACTTC
CASSPSNLGQIYEQYF
>.|TRBJ2-7|.|TRBV6-1
TGTGCCAGCAGTGCCTTAGCCTCAAGCTCCTACGAGCAGTACTTC
CASSALASSSYEQYF
>.|TRBJ2-1|.|TRBV6-1
TGTGCCAGCACTTCGCTAGTTTACAATGAGCAGTTCTTC
CASTSLVYNEQFF
>.|TRBJ2-1|few|TRBV15
TGTGCCACCAGCAGAGATCTAGACAGTTCCCATTCTCTCTTC
CATSRDLDSSHSLF
>.|TRBJ1-2|.|TRBV28
TGTGCCAGCTTGAGAGATAACTATGGCTACACCTTC
CASLRDNYGYTF
>.|TRBJ1-1|once|TRBV10-2
TGCGCCAGCAGACAGGGACGTGGTTTCCCTGAAGCTTTCTTT
CASRQGRGFPEAFF
>.|TRBJ1-1|.|TRBV28
TGTGCCAGCAGTTTCGACACTGAAGCTTTCTTT
CASSFDTEAFF
>TRBD1|TRBJ2-7|.|TRBV5-6
TGTGCCAGCAGCTACCGGGACAGGGGGCTCCTCTACGAGCAGTACTTC
CASSYRDRGLLYEQYF
>.|TRBJ1-4|.|TRBV5-1
TGCGCCAGCAGCTTTCTCCGTGCAACTAATGAAAAACTGTTTTTT
CASSFLRATNEKLFF
>.|TRBJ2-1|few|TRBV27
TGTGCCAGCAGTTTACGTAATGCGGGGAGGACCAATGAGCAGTTCTTC
CASSLRNAGRTNEQFF
>.|TRBJ1-2|once|TRBV2
TGTGCCAGCAGTACTGACAGTAACTATGGCTACACCTTC
CASSTDSNYGYTF
>.|TRBJ2-7|few|TRBV27
TGTGCCAGCAGTTTAGGGACACCTCCCTCCTACGAGCAGTACTTC
CASSLGTPPSYEQYF
>.|TRBJ1-5|.|TRBV28
TGTGCCAGCAGGTCAGGGGCGGGCCAGCCCCAGCATTTT
CASRSGAGQPQHF
>.|TRBJ2-3|.|TRBV29-1
TGCAGCGTTGTAAGGGGGACCTCAAGCACAGATACGCAGTATTTT
CSVVRGTSSTDTQYF
>TRBD2|TRBJ2-5|few|TRBV5-6
TGTGCCAGCGGTTGGGGACTAGCATCGGAGACCCAGTACTTC
CASGWGLASETQYF
>.|TRBJ1-2|few|TRBV19
TGTGCCAGTACCACAGGAGCGTCCTATGGCTACACCTTC
CASTTGASYGYTF
>.|TRBJ1-1|.|TRBV6-5
TGTGCCAGCAGTTACGGGCCCAACACTGAAGCTTTCTTT
CASSYGPNTEAFF
>TRBD1|TRBJ1-2|.|TRBV27
TGTGCCAGCAGGACAGGGAGTCAAGCTAACTATGGCTACACCTTC
CASRTGSQANYGYTF
>.|TRBJ1-1|.|TRBV5-1
TGCGCCAGCAGCTTGGTGGCACCAGGTGAAGCTTTCTTT
CASSLVAPGEAFF
>.|TRBJ1-3|.|TRBV6-6
TGTGCCAGCAGAGATCAGATCTCTGGAAACACCATATATTTT
CASRDQISGNTIYF
>TRBD1|TRBJ2-2|.|TRBV7-6
TGTGCCAGCAGCTTAGTTAGGGGGCCCGGGGAGCTGTTTTTT
CASSLVRGPGELFF
>.|TRBJ1-4|.|TRBV27
TGTGCCAGCAGCGAGGGAGAAAAACTGTTTTTT
CASSEGEKLFF
>.|TRBJ2-1|few|TRBV19
TGTGCCAGTCGAAGGGGCAATGAGCAGTTCTTC
CASRRGNEQFF
>.|TRBJ2-7|.|TRBV5-1
TGCGCCAGCAGCATTCACCGGGATCCCTACGAGCAGTACTTC
CASSIHRDPYEQYF
>TRBD2|TRBJ2-7|.|TRBV28
TGTGCCAGCAGTTTAGGGTTAGCGGGATACGAGCAGTACTTC
CASSLGLAGYEQYF